Described below is a single TCR beta chain sequence and its context. Its matching antigen is unknown. These data originate in a study of PD-1 blockade in classical Hodgkin lymphoma. The study's findings and limits: Patients who responded completely had about the same baseline diversity as newly diagnosed patients. In CD4+ cells, TCR diversity went up significantly by C4D1, but in CD8+ cells it did not.

TCRdb keeps only in-frame clones here, not all; method: immunoSEQ multiplex PCR. The sample yields 95,000 to 100,000 clones, approximately 90% seen once. Each and every patient relapsed after autologous stem cell transplantation, and patients got differing brentuximab vedotin exposure. Sequencing used peripheral blood mononuclear cells (PBMCs), obtained before the second cycle of nivolumab. The sequence was collected from a human donor with classical Hodgkin lymphoma.

CDR3 residues: CAWQQGASTDTQYF. The DNA for the CDR3 is TGTGCCTGGCAACAGGGGGCCAGCACAGATACGCAGTATTTT. The chain uses TRBV30 and TRBJ2-3; 9 nucleotides agree with TRBD1. Unmatched junction bases numbered 3, after V lost 5 bases and J lost 0 bases. Germline V lookup: CDR1 GTSNPN, CDR2 SVGIG (reference sequence). This CDR3 comprises 14 residues.